This TCR beta chain emerged from a study of vaccination and CD4 T cells after COVID-19. Study-level information: For post-vaccine samples, collection took place a median about 72 days after dose two, ranging from 14 to 241. Overlapping SARS-CoV-2, HCoV-NL63, HCoV-OC43 and HCoV-229E spike peptides were used to stimulate cells. Regarding the study as a whole: Looking at convalescent patients, 304 of their 307 vaccine-specific clones were spike mono-reactive.

Sequencing of cultured CD4+ T cell DNA used the Oncomine TCR Beta short-read assay. Via MiXCR, TCRdb re-called the PCR reads, giving one row per CDR3 protein. The sample carries 15,000 to 20,000 distinct CDR3 sequences, around 40% recorded once. The length of the CDR3 is 15 residues. V lost 3 bases and J lost 0, with 11 bases in between. The germline V gene has CDR1 MNHNS and CDR2 SASEGT. This clonotype occurred a few times. Its antigen is not identified. Time point reported: late sampling 161 to 241 days after vaccination in three convalescent patients. Specified treatment: roughly 11-day PBMC culture with coronavirus spike peptide pools or control peptides (ViraFEST assay). Days 3 and 7 saw half the medium replaced with fresh IL-2 medium.

V gene TRBV6-1 combines with J gene TRBJ1-1; possible D gene TRBD1, 5 bases. Sequencing used CD4+ T cells from blood, cultured in vitro, obtained about 7 months after SARS-CoV-2 vaccination. This sequence originates from a human donor who had recovered from COVID-19. CDR3 coding DNA: TGTGCCAGCAGTGAGGGGACCATTATGAACACTGAAGCTTTCTTT. Translated, it gives CASSEGTIMNTEAFF.